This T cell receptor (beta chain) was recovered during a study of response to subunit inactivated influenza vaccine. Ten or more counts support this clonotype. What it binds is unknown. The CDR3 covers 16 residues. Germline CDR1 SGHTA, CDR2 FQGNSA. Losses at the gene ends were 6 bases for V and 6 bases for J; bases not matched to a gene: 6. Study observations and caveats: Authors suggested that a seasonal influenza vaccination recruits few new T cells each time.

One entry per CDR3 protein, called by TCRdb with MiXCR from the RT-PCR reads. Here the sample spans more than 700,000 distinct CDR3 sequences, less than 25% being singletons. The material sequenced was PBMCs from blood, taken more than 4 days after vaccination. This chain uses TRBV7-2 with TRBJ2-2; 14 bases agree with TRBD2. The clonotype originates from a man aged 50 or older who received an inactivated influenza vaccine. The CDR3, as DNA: TGTGCCAGCAGACCACCGGGACTAGCGGGAGCCGGGGAGCTGTTTTTT. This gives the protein CASRPPGLAGAGELFF.